What follows are 4 T cell receptor beta chains derived from one specimen sequenced in a study of graft-versus-host responses after intestinal transplantation. Their antigens remain unidentified. Here immunoSEQ multiplex PCR was the method, and the copy in TCRdb shows in-frame clones only, minus some. The table records approximately 85,000 clones, about 91% of them present only once. This sample comprised unstimulated CD8+ T cells sorted from spleen or lymph node cells, obtained before transplant. The receptors were gathered from a human donor who was the organ donor for an intestinal transplant.

This clone was seen only once. This chain joins TRBV7-9 and TRBJ1-2; D gene uncertain. The length of the CDR3 is 15 residues. Between the trimmed V and J ends, which lost 2 bases and 2 bases, there was a span of 12 bases. Looked up from germline, CDR1 is SEHNR and CDR2 is FQNEAQ (reference sequence). The CDR3 DNA sequence: TGTGCCAGCAGCTTATCAATAAACGACAACTATGGCTACACCTTC. This codes for CASSLSINDNYGYTF.

This sequence joins TRBV2 and TRBJ2-7; D perhaps matches TRBD1 (5 bases). This CDR3 has 13 residues. Trimming left V 4 bases short and J 6 bases short, with 13 bases between. Per germline, CDR1 SNHLY and CDR2 FYNNEI. The CDR3 loop reads CASSGKGSGEQYF. The CDR3 DNA reads TGTGCCAGCAGTGGGAAGGGGTCGGGCGAGCAGTACTTC. Filled out from reference TRBV2 and TRBJ2-7, the complete variable domain reads EPEVTQTPSHQVTQMGQEVILRCVPISNHLYFYWYRQILGQKVEFLVSFYNNEISEKSEIFDDQFSVERPDGSNFTLKIRSTKLEDSAMYFCASSGKGSGEQYFGPGTRLTVT.

The chain links TRBV27 to TRBJ1-1; D is perhaps TRBD1 (5 bases). CDR1 and CDR2 from the germline V gene are MNHEY and SMNVEV (reference sequence). The CDR3 has 13 amino acids. V shed 4 bases and J shed 1 base, with 7 bases lying between them. CDR3 sequence reads: CASSSGTNTEAFF. In DNA, the CDR3 is TGTGCCAGCAGTTCGGGGACGAACACTGAAGCTTTCTTT.

The chain has TRBV2 and TRBJ1-6, with a tentative D call TRBD1 (5 bases). The CDR3 covers 14 residues. In germline, CDR1 is SNHLY, CDR2 FYNNEI. V was pared by 9 bases and J by 7 bases, with 16 bases between. The CDR3 region is CARKRGRANSPLHF. The CDR3 DNA follows: TGTGCCAGAAAGCGGGGACGCGCGAATTCACCCCTCCACTTT.